One and the same sample provided the 6 T cell receptor beta chains below, sequenced in a study of neurological immune-mediated disorders. In TCRdb, the 5' RACE reads were re-called with MiXCR into one record per CDR3 protein. Counted here are 50,000 to 60,000 distinct CDR3 sequences, roughly 17% occurring once; the ten biggest clones make up 3.5% to 4.5%. Material for sequencing was PBMCs. These receptor sequences come from a man aged 55 to 70 in good health.

At least ten counts were recorded for this clonotype. The J gene is TRBJ2-1, the V gene TRBV6-5; no clear D gene. The V and J ends lost 2 bases and 6 bases respectively, with 14 bases between them. This CDR3 spans 15 amino acids. CDR1 and CDR2 from the germline V gene are MNHEY and SVGAGI. CDR3 amino acids: CASSYKGRSANEQFF. The CDR3 nucleotides are TGTGCCAGCAGTTACAAGGGCAGGTCCGCCAATGAGCAGTTCTTC.

About this clonotype: A read error may account for a junction end that differs from germline. This chain uses TRBV9 with TRBJ2-1, with a possible D match to TRBD2 (5 bases). Germline V gene data show CDR1 as SGDLS and CDR2 as YYNGEE. The length of the CDR3 is 15 residues. CDR3 protein: CASSVGISSYNEKFF. The CDR3, as DNA: TGTGCCAGCAGCGTCGGGATTAGCTCCTACAATGAGAAGTTCTTC.

This clonotype was seen repeatedly, ten times or more. The chain links TRBV10-3 to TRBJ1-2; 7 nucleotides agree with TRBD1. The CDR3 is made up of 19 amino acids. J lost 8 bases, V lost 2 bases, and 23 bases had no gene match. Germline CDR1 and CDR2: ENHRY and SYGVKD. The CDR3 is CAISELLPGQWTGMGGYTF. CDR3 nucleotide sequence: TGTGCCATCAGTGAGCTCCTTCCGGGACAGTGGACGGGGATGGGAGGCTACACCTTC.

Comments on this clonotype: It is unclear where the CDR3 begins or ends on the DNA, so no DNA is shown, and the CDR3 is as TCRdb lists it. The chain employs TRBV7-5 and TRBJ2-5; no DNA check was done on the table's D call, TRBD2. TRBV7-5 is given as a pseudogene. The CDR3 adds up to 22 amino acids, both ends counted. CDR3 protein: CISVPEALPVGSGRGVLETQYF.

In this sample, this clonotype turned up many times. The rearrangement uses TRBV7-2 and TRBJ1-1, with 9 bases that match TRBD1. With V trimmed by 1 base and J by 5 bases, 11 bases remained unmatched. Per the germline V gene, CDR1 is SGHTA and CDR2 is FQGNSA. This CDR3 contains 17 residues. The CDR3 is CASSLGSGQGFRTEAFF. CDR3 in DNA: TGTGCCAGCAGCTTAGGCTCGGGACAGGGTTTTCGGACTGAAGCTTTCTTT.

This clonotype was seen ten or more times. The chain carries TRBV7-3 and TRBJ2-5, with a weak D call TRBD2 (7 bases). V was shortened by 5 bases and J by 4 bases, with 14 bases between the two germline ends. Germline V gene lookup returns CDR1 SGHTA and CDR2 FQGTGA. The CDR3 runs to 14 residues. CDR3: CASSPRGGGETQYF. CDR3 in DNA: TGTGCCAGCAGCCCCCGGGGAGGGGGAGAGACCCAGTACTTC.